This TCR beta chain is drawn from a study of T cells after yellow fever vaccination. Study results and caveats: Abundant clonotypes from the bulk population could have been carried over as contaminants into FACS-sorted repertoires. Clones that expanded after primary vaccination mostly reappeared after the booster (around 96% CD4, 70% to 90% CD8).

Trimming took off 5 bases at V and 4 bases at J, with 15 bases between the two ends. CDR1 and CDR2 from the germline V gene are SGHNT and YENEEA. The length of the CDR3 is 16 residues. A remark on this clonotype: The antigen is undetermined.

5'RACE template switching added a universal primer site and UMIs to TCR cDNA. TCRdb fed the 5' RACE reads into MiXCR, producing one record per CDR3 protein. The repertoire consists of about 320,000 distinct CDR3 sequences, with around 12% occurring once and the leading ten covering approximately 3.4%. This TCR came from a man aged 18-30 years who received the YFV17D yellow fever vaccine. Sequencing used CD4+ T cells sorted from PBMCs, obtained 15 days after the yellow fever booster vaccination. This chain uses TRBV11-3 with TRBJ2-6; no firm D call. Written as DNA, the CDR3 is TGTGCCAGCAGCCCCCCGCAAGGAACAGGGGCCAACGTCCTGACTTTC. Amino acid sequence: CASSPPQGTGANVLTF.